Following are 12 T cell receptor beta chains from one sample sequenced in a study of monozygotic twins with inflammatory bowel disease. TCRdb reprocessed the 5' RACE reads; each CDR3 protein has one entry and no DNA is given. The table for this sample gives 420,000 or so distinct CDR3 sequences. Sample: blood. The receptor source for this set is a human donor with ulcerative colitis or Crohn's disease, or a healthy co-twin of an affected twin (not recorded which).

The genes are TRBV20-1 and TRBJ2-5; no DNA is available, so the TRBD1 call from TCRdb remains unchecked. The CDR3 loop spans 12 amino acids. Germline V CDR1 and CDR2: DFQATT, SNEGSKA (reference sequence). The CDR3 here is CSHLRGVETQYF.

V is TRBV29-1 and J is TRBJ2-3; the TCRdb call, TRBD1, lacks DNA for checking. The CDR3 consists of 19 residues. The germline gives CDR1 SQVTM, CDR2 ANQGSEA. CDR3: CSVEMRRPAKQGATDTQYF.

The chain's CDR3 is CATEDRGSRTEAFF. This rearrangement joins TRBV19 to TRBJ1-1; TCRdb's assignment of TRBD1 cannot be checked, as there is no DNA. Germline V gene sequence: CDR1 LNHDA, CDR2 SQIVND (reference sequence). This CDR3 is 14 amino acids long.

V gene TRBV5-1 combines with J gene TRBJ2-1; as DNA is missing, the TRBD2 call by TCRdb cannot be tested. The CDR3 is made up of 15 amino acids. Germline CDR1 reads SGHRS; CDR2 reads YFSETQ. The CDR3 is CASSWGAGTYNEQFF.

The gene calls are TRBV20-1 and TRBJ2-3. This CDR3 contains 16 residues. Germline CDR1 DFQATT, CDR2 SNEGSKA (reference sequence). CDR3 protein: CSARNLLASFTDTQYF.

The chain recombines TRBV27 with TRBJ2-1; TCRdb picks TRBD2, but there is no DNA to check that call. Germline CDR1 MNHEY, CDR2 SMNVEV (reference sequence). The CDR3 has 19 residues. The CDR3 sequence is CASSFTSPRARNSYNEQFF.

CDR3 amino acids: CASRTREDRETQYF. The genes are TRBV28 and TRBJ2-5; TCRdb proposes TRBD2, but this gene call is untestable without DNA. The CDR3 spans 14 residues. The germline V gene has CDR1 MDHEN and CDR2 SYDVKM.

CDR3 loop: CATSETGSRGTQYF. V and J are TRBV24-1 and TRBJ2-5; TCRdb's assignment of TRBD1 cannot be checked, as there is no DNA. The germline gives CDR1 KGHDR, CDR2 SFDVKD. The CDR3 consists of 14 residues.

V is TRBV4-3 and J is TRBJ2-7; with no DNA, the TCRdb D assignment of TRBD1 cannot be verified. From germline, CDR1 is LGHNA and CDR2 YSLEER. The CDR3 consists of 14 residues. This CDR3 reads CASSPGQGLYEQYF.

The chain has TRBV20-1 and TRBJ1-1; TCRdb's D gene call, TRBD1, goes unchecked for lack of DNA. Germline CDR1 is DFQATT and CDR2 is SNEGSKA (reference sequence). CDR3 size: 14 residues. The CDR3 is CSARRGVAFTEAFF.

CDR3 residues: CASSLQRSYYEQYF. The chain links TRBV2 to TRBJ2-7; TCRdb outputs TRBD2, but without DNA this stays unchecked. The length of the CDR3 is 14 residues. Germline CDR1 is SNHLY and CDR2 is FYNNEI.

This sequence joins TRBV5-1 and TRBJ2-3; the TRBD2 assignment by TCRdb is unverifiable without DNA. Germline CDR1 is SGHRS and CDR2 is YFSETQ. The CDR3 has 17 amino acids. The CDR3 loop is CASSPNGLAGATDTQYF.